This entry concerns a single T cell receptor beta chain. This sample is drawn from a study of control samples from healthy donors and cancer patients. Germline-derived CDR1 and CDR2 are MNHEY and SMNVEV (reference sequence). Losses at the gene ends were 10 bases for V and 5 bases for J; bases not matched to a gene: 5. CDR3 length: 12 amino acids. Data came from immunoSEQ multiplex PCR; TCRdb stores just in-frame clones and leaves some out. Of fewer than 200,000 clones listed, roughly 94% were seen once; the top ten hold roughly 15%. This TCR derives from a man between 60 and 75 years old with colorectal cancer. Sequenced material: PBMCs. The chain couples TRBV27 to TRBJ1-5; 7 nucleotides agree with TRBD1. In nucleotides, the CDR3 is TGTGCCACCCGACAGGGAGATCAGCCCCAGCATTTT. It specifies CATRQGDQPQHF.